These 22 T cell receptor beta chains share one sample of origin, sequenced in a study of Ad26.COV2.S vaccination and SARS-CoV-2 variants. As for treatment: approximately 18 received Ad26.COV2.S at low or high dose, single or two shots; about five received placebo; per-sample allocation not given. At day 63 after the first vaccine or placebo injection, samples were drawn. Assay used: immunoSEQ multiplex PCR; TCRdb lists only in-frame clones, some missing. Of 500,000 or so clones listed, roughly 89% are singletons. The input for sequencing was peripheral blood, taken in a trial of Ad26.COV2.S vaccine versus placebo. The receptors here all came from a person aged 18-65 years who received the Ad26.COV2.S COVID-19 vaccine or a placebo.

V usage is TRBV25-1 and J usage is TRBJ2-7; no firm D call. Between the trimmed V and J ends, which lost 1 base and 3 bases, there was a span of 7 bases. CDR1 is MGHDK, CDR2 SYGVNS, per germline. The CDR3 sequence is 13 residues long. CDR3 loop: CASSESRSYEQYF. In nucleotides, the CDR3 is TGTGCCAGCAGTGAATCGAGGAGCTACGAGCAGTACTTC.

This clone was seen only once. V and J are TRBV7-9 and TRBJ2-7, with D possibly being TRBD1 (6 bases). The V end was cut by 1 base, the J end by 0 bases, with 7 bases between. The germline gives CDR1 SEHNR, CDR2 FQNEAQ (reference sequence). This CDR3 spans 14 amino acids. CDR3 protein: CASSLGTDSYEQYF. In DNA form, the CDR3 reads TGTGCCAGCAGCTTAGGGACAGACTCCTACGAGCAGTACTTC.

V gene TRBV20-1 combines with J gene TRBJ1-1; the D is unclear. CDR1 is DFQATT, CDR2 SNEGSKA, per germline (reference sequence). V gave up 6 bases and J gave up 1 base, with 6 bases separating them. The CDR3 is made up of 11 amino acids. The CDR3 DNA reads TGCAGTGCGGGCAGGAACACTGAAGCTTTCTTT. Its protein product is CSAGRNTEAFF.

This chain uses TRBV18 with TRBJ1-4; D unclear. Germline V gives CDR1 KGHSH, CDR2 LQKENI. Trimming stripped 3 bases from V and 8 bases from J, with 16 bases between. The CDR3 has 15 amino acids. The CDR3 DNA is TGTGCCAGCTCACCCAACGTACCTAAAGGGGAAAAACTGTTTTTT. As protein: CASSPNVPKGEKLFF.

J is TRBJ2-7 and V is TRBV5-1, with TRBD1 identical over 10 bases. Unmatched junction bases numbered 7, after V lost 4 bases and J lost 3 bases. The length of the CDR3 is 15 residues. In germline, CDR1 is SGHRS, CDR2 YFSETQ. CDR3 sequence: CASSRQGATSYEQYF. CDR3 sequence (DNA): TGCGCCAGCAGCCGACAGGGGGCGACGAGCTACGAGCAGTACTTC.

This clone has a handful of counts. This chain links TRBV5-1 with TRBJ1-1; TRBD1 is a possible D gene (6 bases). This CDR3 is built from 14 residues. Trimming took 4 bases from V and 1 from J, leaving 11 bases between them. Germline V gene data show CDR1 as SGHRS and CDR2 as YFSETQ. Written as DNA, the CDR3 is TGCGCCAGCAGCATCGGACAGCCGAACACTGAAGCTTTCTTT. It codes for CASSIGQPNTEAFF.

The CDR3: CASSHKLAGVQETQYF. Here the CDR3 DNA reads TGTGCCAGCAGCCACAAGCTAGCGGGAGTCCAAGAGACCCAGTACTTC. This chain joins TRBV5-4 and TRBJ2-5; 10 bases agree with TRBD2. V gave up 4 bases and J gave up 1 base; unmatched junction bases: 7. The CDR3 consists of 16 residues. CDR1 and CDR2 from the germline V gene are SGHNT and YYREEE (reference sequence). Supplemented by reference TRBV5-4 and TRBJ2-5, the full variable domain reads ETGVTQSPTHLIKTRGQQVTLRCSSQSGHNTVSWYQQALGQGPQFIFQYYREEENGRGNFPPRFSGLQFPNYSSELNVNALELDDSALYLCASSHKLAGVQETQYFGPGTRLLVL.

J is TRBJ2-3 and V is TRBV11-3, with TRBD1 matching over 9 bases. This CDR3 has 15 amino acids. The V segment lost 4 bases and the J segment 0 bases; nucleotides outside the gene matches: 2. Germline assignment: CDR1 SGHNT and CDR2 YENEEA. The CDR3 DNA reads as TGTGCCAGCAGCTCGACAGGGGGTAGCACAGATACGCAGTATTTT. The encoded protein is CASSSTGGSTDTQYF. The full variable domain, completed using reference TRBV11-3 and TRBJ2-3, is EAGVVQSPRYKIIEKKQPVAFWCNPISGHNTLYWYLQNLGQGPELLIRYENEEAVDDSQLPKDRFSAERLKGVDSTLKIQPAELGDSAVYLCASSSTGGSTDTQYFGPGTRLTVL.

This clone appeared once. The CDR3 reads CATSRGSGTQGLEQFF. The CDR3 DNA reads TGTGCCACCAGCAGGGGCTCAGGGACGCAGGGACTGGAGCAGTTCTTC. The chain is built from TRBV15 and TRBJ2-1; D may be TRBD2 (6 bases). Germline assignment: CDR1 LNHNV and CDR2 YYDKDF (reference sequence). The CDR3 is 16 residues long. With 3 bases removed from V and 10 bases from J, the gap between germline ends came to 22 bases.

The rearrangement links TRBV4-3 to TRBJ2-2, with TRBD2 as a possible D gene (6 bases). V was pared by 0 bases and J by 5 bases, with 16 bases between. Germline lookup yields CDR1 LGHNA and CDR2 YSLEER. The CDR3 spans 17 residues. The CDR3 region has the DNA TGCGCCAGCAGCCAAGACGCTAGCGCGTATCGGACCGGGGAGCTGTTTTTT. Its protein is CASSQDASAYRTGELFF.

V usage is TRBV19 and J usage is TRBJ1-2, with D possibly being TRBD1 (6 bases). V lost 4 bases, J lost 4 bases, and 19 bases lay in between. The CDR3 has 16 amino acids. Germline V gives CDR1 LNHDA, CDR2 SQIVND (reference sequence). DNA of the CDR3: TGTGCCAGTAGTACCTTCGACATCAGGGGCACCTATGGCTACACCTTC. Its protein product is CASSTFDIRGTYGYTF.

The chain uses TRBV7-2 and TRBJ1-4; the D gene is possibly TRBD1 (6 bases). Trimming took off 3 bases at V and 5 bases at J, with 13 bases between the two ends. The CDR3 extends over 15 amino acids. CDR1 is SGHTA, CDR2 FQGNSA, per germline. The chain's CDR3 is CASSFLGQRNEKLFF. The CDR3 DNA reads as TGTGCCAGCAGCTTTTTAGGACAGCGGAATGAAAAACTGTTTTTT. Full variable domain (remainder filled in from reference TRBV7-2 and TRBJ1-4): GAGVSQSPSNKVTEKGKDVELRCDPISGHTALYWYRQSLGQGLEFLIYFQGNSAPDKSGLPSDRFSAERTGGSVSTLTIQRTQQEDSAVYLCASSFLGQRNEKLFFGSGTQLSVL.

This CDR3 reads CASNRQDYGNEQFF. In DNA form, the CDR3 reads TGTGCCAGCAATAGGCAGGATTATGGCAATGAGCAGTTCTTC. The chain combines TRBV5-8 with TRBJ2-1; D unclear. This CDR3 contains 14 residues. CDR1 is SGHTS and CDR2 is YDEGEE in the germline V gene. V gave up 6 bases and J gave up 6 bases, with 16 bases separating them.

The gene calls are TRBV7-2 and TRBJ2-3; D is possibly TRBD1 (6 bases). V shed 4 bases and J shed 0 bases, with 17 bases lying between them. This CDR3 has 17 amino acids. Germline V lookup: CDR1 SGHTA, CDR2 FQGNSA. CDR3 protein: CASSSTFGTPSTDTQYF. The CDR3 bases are TGTGCCAGCAGCTCTACATTCGGGACACCAAGCACAGATACGCAGTATTTT.

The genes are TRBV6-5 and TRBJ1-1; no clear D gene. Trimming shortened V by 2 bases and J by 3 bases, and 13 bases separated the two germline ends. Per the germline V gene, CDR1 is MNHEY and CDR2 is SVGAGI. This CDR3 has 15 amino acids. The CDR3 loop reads CASSYAATTDTEAFF. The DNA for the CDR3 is TGTGCCAGCAGTTACGCGGCCACTACGGACACTGAAGCTTTCTTT.

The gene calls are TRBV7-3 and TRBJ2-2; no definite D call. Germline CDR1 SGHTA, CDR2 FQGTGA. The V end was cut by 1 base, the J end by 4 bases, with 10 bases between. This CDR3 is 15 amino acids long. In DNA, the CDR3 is TGTGCCAGCAGCTTAAAGGCTACTGGCACCGGGGAGCTGTTTTTT. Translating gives CASSLKATGTGELFF.

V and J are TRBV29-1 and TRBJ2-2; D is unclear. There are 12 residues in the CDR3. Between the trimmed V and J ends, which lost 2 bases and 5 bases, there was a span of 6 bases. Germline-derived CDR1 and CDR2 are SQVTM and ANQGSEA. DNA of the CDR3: TGCAGCGTTGAAAGAGAGACCGGGGAGCTGTTTTTT. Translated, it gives CSVERETGELFF.

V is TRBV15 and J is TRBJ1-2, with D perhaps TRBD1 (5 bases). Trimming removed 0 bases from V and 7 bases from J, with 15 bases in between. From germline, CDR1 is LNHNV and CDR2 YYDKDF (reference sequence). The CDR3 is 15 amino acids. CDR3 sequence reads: CATSRDISRAAGYTF. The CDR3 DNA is TGTGCCACCAGCAGAGATATATCCAGGGCAGCTGGCTACACCTTC.

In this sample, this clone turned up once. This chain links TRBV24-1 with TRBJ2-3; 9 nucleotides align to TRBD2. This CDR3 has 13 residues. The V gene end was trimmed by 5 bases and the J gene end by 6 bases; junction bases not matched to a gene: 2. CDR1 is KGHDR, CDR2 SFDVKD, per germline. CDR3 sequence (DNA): TGTGCCACCAGTGCCCTAGCGGGGGATACGCAGTATTTT. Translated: CATSALAGDTQYF.

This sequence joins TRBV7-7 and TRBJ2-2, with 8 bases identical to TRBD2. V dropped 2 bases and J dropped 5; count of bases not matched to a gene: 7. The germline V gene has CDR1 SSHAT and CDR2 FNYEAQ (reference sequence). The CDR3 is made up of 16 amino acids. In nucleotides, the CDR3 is TGTGCCAGCAGCTTATTGGCGGGGGGTGAAACCGGGGAGCTGTTTTTT. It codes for CASSLLAGGETGELFF. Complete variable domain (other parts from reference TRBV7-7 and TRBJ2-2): GAGVSQSPRYKVTKRGQDVTLRCDPISSHATLYWYQQALGQGPEFLTYFNYEAQPDKSGLPSDRFSAERPEGSISTLTIQRTEQRDSAMYRCASSLLAGGETGELFFGEGSRLTVL.

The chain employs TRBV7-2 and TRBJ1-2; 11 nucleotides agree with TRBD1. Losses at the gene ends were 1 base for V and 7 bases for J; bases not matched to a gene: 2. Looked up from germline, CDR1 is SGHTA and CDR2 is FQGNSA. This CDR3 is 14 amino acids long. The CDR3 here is CASSLGTGGGGYTF. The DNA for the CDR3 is TGTGCCAGCAGCTTAGGGACAGGGGGCGGTGGCTACACCTTC.

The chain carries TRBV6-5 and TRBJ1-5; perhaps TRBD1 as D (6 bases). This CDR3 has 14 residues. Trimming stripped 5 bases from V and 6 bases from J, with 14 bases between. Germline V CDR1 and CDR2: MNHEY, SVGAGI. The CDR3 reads CASSPPGALQPQHF. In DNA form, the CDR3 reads TGTGCCAGCAGTCCCCCGGGGGCTCTTCAGCCCCAGCATTTT.